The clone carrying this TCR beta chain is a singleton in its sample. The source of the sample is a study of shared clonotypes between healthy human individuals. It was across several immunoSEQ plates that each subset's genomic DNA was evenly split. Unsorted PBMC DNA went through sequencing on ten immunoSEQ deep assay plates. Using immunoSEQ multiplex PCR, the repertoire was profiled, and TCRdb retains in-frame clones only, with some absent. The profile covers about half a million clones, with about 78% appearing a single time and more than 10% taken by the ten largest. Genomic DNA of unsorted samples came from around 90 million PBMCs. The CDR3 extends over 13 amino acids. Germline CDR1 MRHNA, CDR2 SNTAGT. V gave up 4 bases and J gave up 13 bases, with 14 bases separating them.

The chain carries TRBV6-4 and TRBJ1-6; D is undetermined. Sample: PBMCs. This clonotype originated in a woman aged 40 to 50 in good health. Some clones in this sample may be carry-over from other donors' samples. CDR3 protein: CASSARPDQPLHF. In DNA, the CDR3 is TGTGCCAGCAGTGCCAGGCCCGACCAGCCCCTCCACTTT.